The T cell receptor beta chain under discussion was sequenced for a study of blood T cell repertoires in COVID-19. Turning to the study itself: In Cohort 3, a recovered donor had either two negative PCRs, clearance, or symptom resolution. Sites across the United States, Italy and Spain contributed samples from acute and convalescent COVID-19. PBMCs, B-cell-depleted T cells, or T cells provided the cDNA or gDNA that made up the material.

Using immunoSEQ multiplex PCR, the repertoire was profiled, and TCRdb retains in-frame clones only, with some absent. Of about 190,000 clones in the sample, about 88% were seen once. Participant-given clinical history determined each cohort assignment. CDR1 and CDR2 from the germline V gene are MNHEY and SVGAGI. The CDR3 is 14 amino acids. V trimming: 7 bases; J trimming: 8 bases; junction bases outside the gene matches: 8. This chain joins TRBV6-5 and TRBJ1-1, with 12 positions matching TRBD1. The sample taken for sequencing was PBMCs or T cells enriched from blood (not recorded which). This TCR came from a woman between 35 and 50 years old in a cohort exposed to, infected with or recovered from COVID-19 (not recorded which). The CDR3 bases are TGTGCCAGCAACCGCCCCGGGACAGGGGGCGAAGCTTTCTTT. Translation: CASNRPGTGGEAFF.